The 4 T cell receptor beta chains reported below all come from one sample, sequenced in a study of T-cell reconstitution after alpha-beta-depleted transplantation in children. For TCRbeta, the library was prepared with unique molecular identifiers. TCRdb independently ran MiXCR on the PCR reads; one entry per CDR3 protein. Here the sample spans just under 550,000 distinct CDR3 sequences, roughly 18% being singletons. Sequenced material: PBMCs from the stem cell graft donor, taken from the stem cell graft. These receptors originate from a human donor who donated a stem cell graft to a child with acute lymphoblastic leukemia.

V and J are TRBV27 and TRBJ2-3; tentative D call: TRBD1 (6 bases). Germline-derived CDR1 and CDR2 are MNHEY and SMNVEV (reference sequence). This CDR3 comprises 15 residues. V was pared by 0 bases and J by 3 bases, with 10 bases between. The CDR3 nucleotides are TGTGCCAGCAGTTTATCACAGGGATGGACAGATACGCAGTATTTT. It is translated as CASSLSQGWTDTQYF.

This clonotype was counted only a few times. This rearrangement joins TRBV9 to TRBJ2-3; D is uncertain. Germline assignment: CDR1 SGDLS and CDR2 YYNGEE. With 4 bases removed from V and 1 base from J, the gap between germline ends came to 16 bases. The CDR3 is made up of 16 amino acids. CDR3 sequence: CASSPSALYGTDTQYF. In nucleotides, the CDR3 is TGTGCCAGCAGCCCGTCCGCGCTCTATGGCACAGATACGCAGTATTTT. The full variable domain, rest sourced from reference TRBV9 and TRBJ2-3, is DSGVTQTPKHLITATGQRVTLRCSPRSGDLSVYWYQQSLDQGLQFLIQYYNGEERAKGNILERFSAQQFPDLHSELNLSSLELGDSALYFCASSPSALYGTDTQYFGPGTRLTVL.

The chain is built from TRBV18 and TRBJ2-7, with D maybe TRBD1 (6 bases). Trimming pared 3 bases from V and 5 bases from J, leaving 17 bases between. This CDR3 has 15 amino acids. Per germline, CDR1 KGHSH and CDR2 LQKENI. CDR3 amino acids: CASSPRVGGSDEQYF. The CDR3 DNA is TGTGCCAGCTCACCCAGGGTAGGGGGTTCTGACGAGCAGTACTTC.

This chain joins TRBV7-2 and TRBJ1-1; D is uncertain. The CDR3 spans 15 residues. Germline CDR1 is SGHTA and CDR2 is FQGNSA. Trimming left V 6 bases short and J 6 bases short, with 20 bases between. CDR3 protein: CASRVKRLLSAEAFF. DNA of the CDR3: TGTGCCAGCAGAGTGAAAAGGCTATTAAGTGCTGAAGCTTTCTTT.